The source of this T cell receptor (beta chain) is a study of blood T cell repertoires in COVID-19. Study-level information: Spain, Italy and the United States supplied samples that represented acute and convalescent COVID-19. From T cells, B-cell-depleted T cells, or PBMCs came the material, which was cDNA or gDNA.

Original analysis: Estimation of nucleated cell counts was performed using reference gene primer amplification. This table comes from immunoSEQ multiplex PCR, and its TCRdb copy is limited to in-frame clones, with some not included. The V and J calls and clone size were taken over from that table, and D and trimming were inferred from the DNA. The sample carries about 290,000 clones, over 80% recorded once. This CDR3 has 15 amino acids. V was clipped by 5 bases and J by 7 bases, with 18 bases between them. Germline V gene lookup returns CDR1 SGHRS and CDR2 YFSETQ. Sequenced input: peripheral blood. The TCR comes from a woman between 50 and 59 years old with active or convalescent COVID-19. The V call is TRBV5-1, the J call TRBJ2-2; D is unclear. CDR3 loop: CASSRLIPSGGELFF. In DNA, the CDR3 is TGCGCCAGCAGTCGTCTCATTCCTTCCGGCGGGGAGCTGTTTTTT.